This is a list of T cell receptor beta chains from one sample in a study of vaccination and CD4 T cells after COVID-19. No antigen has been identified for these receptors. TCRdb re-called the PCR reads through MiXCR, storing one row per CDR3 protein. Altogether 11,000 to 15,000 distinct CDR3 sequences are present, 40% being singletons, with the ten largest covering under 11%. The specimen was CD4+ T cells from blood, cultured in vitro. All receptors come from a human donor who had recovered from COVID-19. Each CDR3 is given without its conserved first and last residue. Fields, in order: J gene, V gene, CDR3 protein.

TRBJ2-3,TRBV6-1,ASSVGGMGGTDTQY
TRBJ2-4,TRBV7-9,ASSLTGDSNIQY
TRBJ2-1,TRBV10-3,AISGTGSPNEQF
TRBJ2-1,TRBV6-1,ASSAAPRSYNEQF
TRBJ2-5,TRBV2,ASRYQGGETQY
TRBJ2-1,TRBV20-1,SARDLGTSYSNEQF
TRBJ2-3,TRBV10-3,AIRSREGPDTQY
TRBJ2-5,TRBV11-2,ASSLDLLGQGEGAQY
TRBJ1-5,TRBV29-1,SVDAVQNNQPQH
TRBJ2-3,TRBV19,ASRQGNTDTQY
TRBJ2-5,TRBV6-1,ASSELAGGQETQY
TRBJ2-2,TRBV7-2,ASSLLTGELF
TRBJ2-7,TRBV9,ASSVRGGTSGSVEVLSYEQY
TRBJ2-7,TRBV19,ASTRTSGTLSSYEQY
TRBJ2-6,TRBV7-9,ASSKTGVSGANVLT
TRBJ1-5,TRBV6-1,ASRDRVNQPQH
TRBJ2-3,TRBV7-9,ASSLGTVGDTQY
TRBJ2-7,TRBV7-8,ASSLAPGPPTYEQY
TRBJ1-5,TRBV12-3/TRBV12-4,ASSFGQGDVGNQPQH
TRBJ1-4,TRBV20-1,SARDPQGDNEKLF
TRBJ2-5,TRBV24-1,ATSDFSASGASETQY
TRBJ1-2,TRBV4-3,ASSQDYTVQGYGYT
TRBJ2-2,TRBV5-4,ASSLQGRGELF
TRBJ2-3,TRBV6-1,ASKRLAGARGDTQY
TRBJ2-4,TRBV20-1,SARDGGSGAKNIQY
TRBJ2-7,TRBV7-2,ASSPYPSSYEQY
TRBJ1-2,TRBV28,ASSLGTVYGYT
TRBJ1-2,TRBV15,ATSRGQGGYGYT
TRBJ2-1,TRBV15,ATSRKTGWNEQF
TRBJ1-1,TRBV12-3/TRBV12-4,ASSPLGGGAEAF
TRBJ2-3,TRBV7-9,ASSLSSGGNTDTQY
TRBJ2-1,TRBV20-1,SAGETSGSSYNEQF
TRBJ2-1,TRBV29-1,SVELTGFRSYNEQF
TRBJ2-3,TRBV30,AWSVTGDTQY
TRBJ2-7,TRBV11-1,ASRTGTSGRGEQY
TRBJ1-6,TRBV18,ASSRDSQNSNSPLH
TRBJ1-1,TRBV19,ASSRPGNTEAF